The subject of this entry is one T cell receptor (beta chain). Its target is not known. Vbeta (60) and Jbeta (13) primers were used in the PCR. Libraries were prepared by immunoSEQ multiplex PCR; TCRdb keeps only in-frame clonotypes and omits some of them. The sample holds over 90,000 clones; roughly 80% are singletons and the top ten take approximately 4%. The data belong to a study of cytomegalovirus exposure and HLA in healthy donors. Overall study context: The early release's HLA-typed donors yielded tens of millions of unique TCRs. Study-level results: Earlier results showed most TCR beta V segments being productive about 87% or about 30% of the time.

CDR1 LNHDA and CDR2 SQIVND come from the germline V gene (reference sequence). The CDR3 consists of 13 residues. The V and J ends lost 1 base and 6 bases respectively, with 7 bases between them. The TCR comes from a man in his fifties in good health and CMV-seropositive. The sample taken for sequencing was PBMCs. The chain has TRBV19 and TRBJ2-1, with D hard to call. The chain's CDR3 is CASSIVPGNEQFF. CDR3 bases: TGTGCCAGTAGTATAGTGCCAGGCAATGAGCAGTTCTTC.